This passage covers 21 T cell receptor beta chains from one sample sequenced in a study of graft-versus-host responses after intestinal transplantation. TCRdb keeps only in-frame clones here, not all; method: immunoSEQ multiplex PCR. The table lists around 93,000 clones, about 93% of them singletons. No cognate antigen is known for these TCRs. The sequencing here drew on unstimulated CD8+ T cells sorted from spleen or lymph node cells, taken before intestinal transplant. Receptor source: a human donor who received an intestinal transplant.

The gene calls are TRBV29-1 and TRBJ1-2; D call uncertain. This CDR3 is built from 13 residues. The germline V and J ends were trimmed by 3 bases and 2 bases, with 10 bases remaining between them. Germline values: CDR1 SQVTM, CDR2 ANQGSEA. The CDR3 loop reads CSVDVGSNYGYTF. In DNA form, the CDR3 reads TGCAGCGTTGATGTTGGAAGCAACTATGGCTACACCTTC.

J is TRBJ2-1 and V is TRBV6-5, with D unclear. Germline CDR1 reads MNHEY; CDR2 reads SVGAGI. This CDR3 region has 13 residues. V was trimmed by 7 bases and J by 4 bases, leaving 11 bases between them. CDR3 nucleotides: TGTGCCAGCAACGGGCCCGAGTACAATGAGCAGTTCTTC. Encoded protein: CASNGPEYNEQFF.

The chain has TRBV11-2 and TRBJ2-7; 7 positions agree with TRBD2. After removal of 4 bases from V and 2 bases from J, the junction contained 8 bases not matched to a gene. This CDR3 contains 15 residues. Germline CDR1 reads SGHAT; CDR2 reads FQNNGV. This CDR3 reads CASSWERDLTYEQYF. In DNA form, the CDR3 reads TGTGCCAGCAGCTGGGAGCGGGATCTAACCTACGAGCAGTACTTC.

The rearrangement joins TRBV7-2 to TRBJ2-1, with 7 positions matching TRBD1. Germline V gene lookup returns CDR1 SGHTA and CDR2 FQGNSA. The junction had 6 bases not matched to a gene; V was cut back by 0 bases and J by 1 base. The length of the CDR3 is 17 residues. The DNA for the CDR3 is TGTGCCAGCAGCTTAGCCACAGGGGCGAATTCCTACAATGAGCAGTTCTTC. This encodes CASSLATGANSYNEQFF.

The V gene is TRBV6-1, the J gene TRBJ2-1; a possible D gene is TRBD2 (5 bases). The CDR3 consists of 17 residues. The germline V gene encodes CDR1 MNHNS and CDR2 SASEGT. V was shortened by 1 base and J by 2 bases, with 15 bases between the two germline ends. The CDR3 bases are TGTGCCAGCAGTGAAGGAAGCAGTAGCGTCGCCTACAATGAGCAGTTCTTC. It encodes CASSEGSSSVAYNEQFF.

Judged by abundance, this clone is medium-sized. The chain links TRBV9 to TRBJ2-2; D assignment may be TRBD1 or TRBD2 (5 bases each). V was shortened by 6 bases and J by 9 bases, with 15 bases between the two germline ends. This CDR3 region has 13 residues. Germline CDR1 and CDR2: SGDLS and YYNGEE. The DNA of the CDR3 is TGTGCCAGCAAGGGGACGGAGTCCAGGGAGCTGTTTTTT. Amino acid sequence: CASKGTESRELFF.

J is TRBJ1-2 and V is TRBV7-2; D unclear. The CDR3 is 15 amino acids. Looked up from germline, CDR1 is SGHTA and CDR2 is FQGNSA. Trimming left V 5 bases short and J 8 bases short, with 21 bases between. CDR3 amino acids: CASSPDFESVGGYTF. DNA for the CDR3: TGTGCCAGCAGCCCTGATTTCGAGTCGGTCGGGGGCTACACCTTC.

The rearrangement uses TRBV10-3 and TRBJ2-7, with D possibly TRBD2 on 6 matching bases. Trimming took 3 bases from V and 2 from J, leaving 11 bases between them. Germline CDR1 ENHRY, CDR2 SYGVKD. There are 14 residues in the CDR3. The CDR3 DNA is TGTGCCATCAGTGACCGGGAGCTGACCTACGAGCAGTACTTC. The encoded protein is CAISDRELTYEQYF.

The chain employs TRBV27 and TRBJ2-5; 7 bases map to TRBD1. Germline values: CDR1 MNHEY, CDR2 SMNVEV (reference sequence). V lost 2 bases to trimming and J lost 3 bases; unmatched junction nucleotides: 9. The CDR3 contains 16 residues. The CDR3 region is CASSLKYSGTEETQYF. Written as DNA, the CDR3 is TGTGCCAGCAGTTTAAAATATTCAGGGACAGAAGAGACCCAGTACTTC.

This clone turned up a few times. The V gene is TRBV7-6, the J gene TRBJ2-7; unclear D gene. Germline V gives CDR1 SGHVS, CDR2 FNYEAQ. Trimming left V 0 bases short and J 5 bases short, with 2 bases between. The CDR3 has 11 residues. CDR3 amino acids: CASSLAHEQYF. As DNA, the CDR3 is TGTGCCAGCAGCTTAGCCCACGAGCAGTACTTC.

The chain joins TRBV11-1 to TRBJ1-1; TRBD1 might be the D (6 bases). In germline, CDR1 is SGHAT, CDR2 FQDESV (reference sequence). The CDR3 is made up of 14 amino acids. Trimming pared 7 bases from V and 1 base from J, leaving 13 bases between. The CDR3 loop is CASTPAGENTEAFF. DNA for the CDR3: TGTGCCAGCACCCCCGCAGGGGAGAACACTGAAGCTTTCTTT.

This chain uses TRBV7-3 with TRBJ2-2; D not certain. This CDR3 is 12 amino acids long. The V gene's germline CDR1 is SGHTA and CDR2 FQGTGA. Trimming left V 1 base short and J 6 bases short, with 3 bases between. CDR3 in DNA: TGTGCCAGCAGCTTAAAGGCCGGGGAGCTGTTTTTT. It codes for CASSLKAGELFF.

This chain connects TRBV11-2 to TRBJ2-5; D remains unclear. The CDR3 covers 13 residues. Trimming removed 5 bases at V and 4 bases at J, with 11 bases between. Germline V lookup: CDR1 SGHAT, CDR2 FQNNGV. CDR3 coding DNA: TGTGCCAGCAGCGTGACCGTCGGAGAGACCCAGTACTTC. This encodes CASSVTVGETQYF.

This chain joins TRBV10-2 and TRBJ1-2; weak D call: TRBD1 (5 bases). Germline V gene lookup returns CDR1 WSHSY and CDR2 SAAADI. The CDR3 is 14 residues long. V was shortened by 7 bases and J by 0 bases, with 12 bases between the two germline ends. CDR3 in amino acids: CASNPTVPNYGYTF. Here the CDR3 DNA reads TGCGCCAGCAACCCGACAGTACCTAACTATGGCTACACCTTC.

The J gene is TRBJ2-5, the V gene TRBV2, with unresolved D. Trimming removed 8 bases from V and 4 bases from J, with 8 bases in between. The CDR3 length is 11 residues. Germline V gene lookup returns CDR1 SNHLY and CDR2 FYNNEI. CDR3 residues: CASVRAETQYF. The DNA for the CDR3 is TGTGCCAGCGTGAGAGCAGAGACCCAGTACTTC.

This chain links TRBV4-1 with TRBJ2-5, with 8 bases identical to TRBD2. The CDR3 runs to 17 residues. The junction had 8 bases not matched to a gene; V was cut back by 0 bases and J by 2 bases. Germline loops: CDR1 MGHRA, CDR2 YSYEKL. The CDR3 spells CASSQDWTAGEQETQYF. The CDR3 DNA reads TGCGCCAGCAGCCAAGATTGGACAGCGGGAGAACAAGAGACCCAGTACTTC.

The chain is built from TRBV6-5 and TRBJ1-3; no definite D call. The germline V gene encodes CDR1 MNHEY and CDR2 SVGAGI. The CDR3 covers 15 residues. V was trimmed by 11 bases and J by 0 bases, leaving 17 bases between them. DNA of the CDR3: TGTGCCTGCGTCAGGCCCGGGAGCTCTGGAAACACCATATATTTT. It translates to CACVRPGSSGNTIYF.

The J gene is TRBJ1-6, the V gene TRBV4-1; D is unclear. V was pared by 0 bases and J by 3 bases, with 12 bases between. The CDR3 covers 17 residues. CDR1 is MGHRA and CDR2 is YSYEKL in the germline V gene. The CDR3 here is CASSQEVGQFYNSPLHF. The CDR3 coding sequence is TGCGCCAGCAGCCAAGAAGTAGGGCAGTTCTATAATTCACCCCTCCACTTT.

This rearrangement joins TRBV15 to TRBJ2-5; 13 nucleotides line up with TRBD2. Germline V gene lookup returns CDR1 LNHNV and CDR2 YYDKDF (reference sequence). The CDR3 covers 18 residues. J was trimmed by 5 bases and V by 0 bases; bases with no gene match: 9. The CDR3 sequence: CATSRDRTPLAGGETQYF. CDR3 in DNA: TGTGCCACCAGCAGAGATCGAACTCCACTAGCGGGAGGGGAGACCCAGTACTTC.

V gene TRBV5-4 combines with J gene TRBJ2-7; 8 bases are shared with TRBD2. The germline CDR1 and CDR2 sequences are SGHNT and YYREEE (reference sequence). CDR3 length: 14 residues. Unmatched junction bases numbered 6, after V lost 4 bases and J lost 3 bases. The DNA of the CDR3 is TGTGCCAGCAGCACGACTAGCGCCAACTACGAGCAGTACTTC. Translation: CASSTTSANYEQYF. Based on the CDR3 plus reference TRBV5-4 and TRBJ2-7, the full variable domain is ETGVTQSPTHLIKTRGQQVTLRCSSQSGHNTVSWYQQALGQGPQFIFQYYREEENGRGNFPPRFSGLQFPNYSSELNVNALELDDSALYLCASSTTSANYEQYFGPGTRLTVT.

The V call is TRBV5-1, the J call TRBJ2-7, with D uncertain. Germline-derived CDR1 and CDR2 are SGHRS and YFSETQ. The V end was cut by 0 bases, the J end by 3 bases, with 7 bases between. The CDR3 totals 13 residues. The CDR3 is CASSLAGNYEQYF. The CDR3 DNA reads TGCGCCAGCAGCTTGGCCGGAAACTACGAGCAGTACTTC.